This is a list of T cell receptor beta chains from one sample in a study of siplizumab effects on memory and regulatory T cells. Generated by immunoSEQ multiplex PCR, the TCRdb table keeps only in-frame clones and is missing some. The data show roughly 120,000 clones, 90% to 95% seen once. Sequencing was performed on non-Treg CD4+ T cells sorted from blood. These receptors were obtained from a human donor in good health. Both conserved end residues are part of each CDR3. A D gene is named only where the DNA matches it firmly. Size values are once, few and many counts, or a class for expanded clones, and some rows have none.

V	size	J	D	CDR3	DNA
TRBV18	.	TRBJ2-7	TRBD1	CASSNRVTSGTGGVEQYF	TGTGCCAGCTCAAATCGAGTTACGTCCGGGACAGGGGGTGTCGAGCAGTACTTC
TRBV18	.	TRBJ2-5	.	CASSPAGPRGAGGETQYF	TGTGCCAGCTCCCCAGCAGGCCCCCGGGGCGCTGGGGGAGAGACCCAGTACTTC
TRBV2	.	TRBJ1-2	.	CASRQGMDGYTF	TGTGCCAGCAGGCAGGGTATGGATGGCTACACCTTC
TRBV5-1	.	TRBJ2-5	.	CASSPFEGLGPETQYF	TGCGCCAGCAGCCCCTTTGAGGGTCTCGGGCCAGAGACCCAGTACTTC
TRBV6-5	.	TRBJ2-6	.	CASRTFSGANVLTF	TGTGCCAGCAGGACCTTCTCTGGGGCCAACGTCCTGACTTTC
TRBV5-3	.	TRBJ1-2	.	CARSYRESHPNYGYTF	TGTGCCAGAAGCTACCGTGAGTCACATCCTAACTATGGCTACACCTTC
TRBV9	few	TRBJ1-2	.	CASSASSYGYTF	TGTGCCAGCAGCGCGTCGTCCTATGGCTACACCTTC
TRBV30	.	TRBJ2-3	.	CAWSVLPLGTQYF	TGTGCCTGGAGTGTACTGCCCCTGGGGACGCAGTATTTT
TRBV6-5	.	TRBJ2-7	TRBD1	CASSRDRGEQYF	TGTGCCAGCAGTAGGGACAGAGGCGAGCAGTACTTC
TRBV19	.	TRBJ1-5	.	CASSIFPGLSNQPQHF	TGTGCCAGTAGTATATTTCCTGGGCTTAGCAATCAGCCCCAGCATTTT
TRBV27	once	TRBJ2-7	.	CASRPLGAGGLTYEQYF	TGTGCCAGCAGACCCCTGGGAGCCGGGGGTCTAACCTACGAGCAGTACTTC
TRBV7-9	.	TRBJ1-2	TRBD1	CASSSQGDYTF	TGTGCCAGCAGCTCACAGGGGGACTACACCTTC
TRBV7-6	.	TRBJ2-2	.	CASRGNTGELFF	TGTGCCAGCAGGGGAAACACCGGGGAGCTGTTTTTT
TRBV7-2	.	TRBJ2-3	.	CASSFLIRTDTQYF	TGTGCCAGCAGCTTTCTGATCCGCACAGATACGCAGTATTTT
TRBV6-5	.	TRBJ1-5	TRBD1	CASSPGTANQPQHF	TGTGCCAGCAGCCCCGGGACAGCTAATCAGCCCCAGCATTTT
TRBV6-5	once	TRBJ2-1	.	CASSSTSLNEQFF	TGTGCCAGCAGCTCGACTAGTCTGAATGAGCAGTTCTTC
TRBV29-1	.	TRBJ2-1	TRBD2	CSVVREVDEQFF	TGCAGCGTTGTGCGGGAGGTGGATGAGCAGTTCTTC
TRBV19	.	TRBJ1-2	TRBD1	CASSILGQYYGYTF	TGTGCCAGTAGTATCCTGGGACAGTACTATGGCTACACCTTC